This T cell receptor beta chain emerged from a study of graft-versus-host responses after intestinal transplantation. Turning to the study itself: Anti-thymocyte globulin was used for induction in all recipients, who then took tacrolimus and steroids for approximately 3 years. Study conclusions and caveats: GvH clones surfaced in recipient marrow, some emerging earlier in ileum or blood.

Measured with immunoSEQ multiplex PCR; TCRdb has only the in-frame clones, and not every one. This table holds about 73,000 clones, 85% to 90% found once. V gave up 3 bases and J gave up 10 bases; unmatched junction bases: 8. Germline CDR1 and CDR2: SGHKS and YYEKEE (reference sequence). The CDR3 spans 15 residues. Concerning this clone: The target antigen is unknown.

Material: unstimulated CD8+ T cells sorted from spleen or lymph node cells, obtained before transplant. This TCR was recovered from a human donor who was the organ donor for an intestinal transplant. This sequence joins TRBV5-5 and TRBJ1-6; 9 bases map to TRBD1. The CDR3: CASSYKGQGGSPLHF. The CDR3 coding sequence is TGTGCCAGCAGCTACAAGGGACAGGGTGGATCACCCCTCCACTTT.